Reported below is one T cell receptor beta chain. This sample also contains other DNA sequences that code for the same CDR3. The data stem from a study of blood T cell repertoires in COVID-19. Profiling relied on immunoSEQ multiplex PCR, and the TCRdb table lists in-frame clones only, not all of them. The sample consists of 150,000 to 200,000 clones, around 82% of them appearing once. The CDR3 is 13 residues long. V lost 3 bases and J 5 bases, leaving 8 bases between the germline ends. CDR1 KGHSH and CDR2 LQKENI come from the germline V gene. Material: PBMCs or T cells enriched from blood (not recorded which). The TCR originated in a man between 35 and 55 years old who had recovered from COVID-19. The rearrangement links TRBV18 to TRBJ1-5; TRBD1 might be the D (5 bases). This chain's CDR3 is CASSPGQDQPQHF. In DNA, the CDR3 is TGTGCCAGCTCACCGGGGCAGGATCAGCCCCAGCATTTT.